This T cell receptor (beta chain) derives from a study of blood T cell repertoires in COVID-19. Study-wide context: COVID-19 samples, acute and convalescent, were from the United States, Italy and Spain. The analysed material was cDNA or gDNA that came from T cells, B-cell-depleted T cells, or PBMCs.

This CDR3 spans 14 amino acids. Germline V gene data show CDR1 as SGHKS and CDR2 as YYEKEE (reference sequence). Trimming stripped 2 bases from V and 0 bases from J, with 8 bases between. A remark on this clone: Other DNA variants within this sample encode the same CDR3.

Original methodology: Reference gene primer amplification gave estimated nucleated cell counts. Data came from immunoSEQ multiplex PCR; TCRdb stores just in-frame clones and leaves some out. The DNA was the basis for D and trimming; V, J and clone size are from that table. The sample has around 230,000 clones, around 83% seen once. The sequenced material came from peripheral blood. The rearrangement uses TRBV5-5 and TRBJ1-1; D is unresolved. The sequence derives from a woman aged 60-75 years with active or convalescent COVID-19. CDR3 sequence (DNA): TGTGCCAGCAGCTTAACCGGGATGAACACTGAAGCTTTCTTT. Translated, it gives CASSLTGMNTEAFF.